A selection of T cell receptor beta chains follows, all from one sample in a study of control samples from healthy donors and cancer patients. Clones were sequenced by immunoSEQ multiplex PCR, and TCRdb holds only the in-frame ones, with some missing. The table includes roughly 200,000 clones, about 95% detected once. The sample was blood. The receptor source for this set is a man between 50 and 59 years old in good health. CDR3s include the opening cysteine and the closing phenylalanine or tryptophan. Fields, in order: J gene, CDR3 length, D gene, clone size, V gene, CDR3 DNA, CDR3 protein. A D gene is named only where the DNA matches it firmly. Where a row states a size, it is once, few, many or the class of an expanded clone; other rows omit it.

j_gene: TRBJ2-5; len: 12; d_gene: -; abundance: -; v_gene: TRBV12-3/TRBV12-4; CDR3nt: TGTGCCAGCACCCGTTCATCGGAGACCCAGTACTTC; CDR3aa: CASTRSSETQYF
j_gene: TRBJ2-1; len: 16; d_gene: -; abundance: once; v_gene: TRBV7-2; CDR3nt: TGTGCCAGCAGCTTACAGGGGGGATCAAACTACAATGAGCAGTTCTTC; CDR3aa: CASSLQGGSNYNEQFF
j_gene: TRBJ2-7; len: 14; d_gene: TRBD1; abundance: -; v_gene: TRBV28; CDR3nt: TGTGCCAGCAGCTTAGACAGGGGGCTTTACGAGCAGTACTTC; CDR3aa: CASSLDRGLYEQYF
j_gene: TRBJ2-1; len: 16; d_gene: -; abundance: -; v_gene: TRBV7-2; CDR3nt: TGTGCCAGCATCCCAGGGGCCGGGGGCCAAAACAATGAGCAGTTCTTC; CDR3aa: CASIPGAGGQNNEQFF
j_gene: TRBJ1-5; len: 14; d_gene: -; abundance: -; v_gene: TRBV6-2/TRBV6-3; CDR3nt: TGTGCCAGCAGTTCGGGAGGTAGCAATCAGCCCCAGCATTTT; CDR3aa: CASSSGGSNQPQHF
j_gene: TRBJ1-5; len: 16; d_gene: -; abundance: -; v_gene: TRBV7-9; CDR3nt: TGTGCCAGCAGCTTAGGCCTCGGGGGGCTCCAACAGCCCCAGCATTTT; CDR3aa: CASSLGLGGLQQPQHF
j_gene: TRBJ2-1; len: 16; d_gene: -; abundance: -; v_gene: TRBV7-2; CDR3nt: TGTGCCAGCACGCATTCCGGAGTTAGCTCCTACAATGAGCAGTTCTTC; CDR3aa: CASTHSGVSSYNEQFF
j_gene: TRBJ2-2; len: 14; d_gene: -; abundance: -; v_gene: TRBV5-1; CDR3nt: TGCGCCAGCAGCTTGGGACAGAACACCGGGGAGCTGTTTTTT; CDR3aa: CASSLGQNTGELFF
j_gene: TRBJ1-2; len: 16; d_gene: -; abundance: -; v_gene: TRBV7-2; CDR3nt: TGTGCCAGCAGCTTAGAATGGGCGGGGAGGCCAGGTGGCTACACCTTC; CDR3aa: CASSLEWAGRPGGYTF
j_gene: TRBJ2-5; len: 17; d_gene: TRBD2; abundance: -; v_gene: TRBV9; CDR3nt: TGTGCCAGCAGCGTAGGTGGGGGGCTAGCGGGGAGAGAGACCCAGTACTTC; CDR3aa: CASSVGGGLAGRETQYF
j_gene: TRBJ2-2; len: 11; d_gene: -; abundance: -; v_gene: TRBV20-1; CDR3nt: TGCAGTGCTGGGACTCCCGGGGAGCTGTTTTTT; CDR3aa: CSAGTPGELFF
j_gene: TRBJ2-7; len: 14; d_gene: TRBD2; abundance: -; v_gene: TRBV29-1; CDR3nt: TGCAGCGCTACTCGGACTAGCGGGTCATACGAGCAGTACTTC; CDR3aa: CSATRTSGSYEQYF
j_gene: TRBJ2-2; len: 16; d_gene: TRBD2; abundance: -; v_gene: TRBV5-1; CDR3nt: TGCGCCAGCAGCCCGTGGACTAGCGGGGGCACCGGGGAGCTGTTTTTT; CDR3aa: CASSPWTSGGTGELFF
j_gene: TRBJ2-2; len: 13; d_gene: -; abundance: -; v_gene: TRBV9; CDR3nt: TGTGCCAGCAGCGTAGATTACACCGGGGAGCTGTTTTTT; CDR3aa: CASSVDYTGELFF
j_gene: TRBJ2-1; len: 13; d_gene: -; abundance: -; v_gene: TRBV12-3/TRBV12-4; CDR3nt: TGTGCCAGCAGTTTACGAGGTTACAATGAGCAGTTCTTC; CDR3aa: CASSLRGYNEQFF
j_gene: TRBJ2-3; len: 16; d_gene: -; abundance: -; v_gene: TRBV7-2; CDR3nt: TGTGCCAGCAGCTCGGCCAGGACACCTCCCCCAGATACGCAGTATTTT; CDR3aa: CASSSARTPPPDTQYF
j_gene: TRBJ1-6; len: 20; d_gene: TRBD1; abundance: -; v_gene: TRBV6-2/TRBV6-3; CDR3nt: TGTGCCAGCAGTTACTCACGGGACAGGGGGATTAGCTCCTATAATTCACCCCTCCACTTT; CDR3aa: CASSYSRDRGISSYNSPLHF
j_gene: TRBJ1-5; len: 15; d_gene: -; abundance: -; v_gene: TRBV10-3; CDR3nt: TGTGCCATCAGGGACGTCGGGGGGTCCAATCAGCCCCAGCATTTT; CDR3aa: CAIRDVGGSNQPQHF
j_gene: TRBJ1-3; len: 15; d_gene: -; abundance: -; v_gene: TRBV14; CDR3nt: TGTGCCAGCAGCCCCCAAAGGATCTCTGGAAACACCATATATTTT; CDR3aa: CASSPQRISGNTIYF
j_gene: TRBJ1-5; len: 15; d_gene: -; abundance: -; v_gene: TRBV11-2; CDR3nt: TGTGCCAGCAGCTCGTCAGGGGCGTGGAATCAGCCCCAGCATTTT; CDR3aa: CASSSSGAWNQPQHF
j_gene: TRBJ1-1; len: 12; d_gene: -; abundance: -; v_gene: TRBV29-1; CDR3nt: TGCAGCGTGTCTCTACAGGGTTCTGAAGCTTTCTTT; CDR3aa: CSVSLQGSEAFF
j_gene: TRBJ1-5; len: 17; d_gene: TRBD1; abundance: -; v_gene: TRBV6-1; CDR3nt: TGTGCCAGCAGTGAAGGACAGGGGTTTAGGGGGAATCAGCCCCAGCATTTT; CDR3aa: CASSEGQGFRGNQPQHF
j_gene: TRBJ1-1; len: 15; d_gene: -; abundance: -; v_gene: TRBV19; CDR3nt: TGTGCCAGTAGTCCGCAGGGCCCCTTGGGCACTGAAGCTTTCTTT; CDR3aa: CASSPQGPLGTEAFF
j_gene: TRBJ1-6; len: 14; d_gene: -; abundance: -; v_gene: TRBV5-4; CDR3nt: TGTGCCAGCAGCTCGGCAGGTTCAAATTCACCCCTCCACTTT; CDR3aa: CASSSAGSNSPLHF
j_gene: TRBJ1-2; len: 11; d_gene: -; abundance: -; v_gene: TRBV6-5; CDR3nt: TGTGCCACCAGGGCAGGAAGGGGCTACACCTTC; CDR3aa: CATRAGRGYTF
j_gene: TRBJ2-1; len: 15; d_gene: TRBD2; abundance: once; v_gene: TRBV15; CDR3nt: TGTGCCACCAGCAGAGATTTTAGCGGGGGGCATGAGCAGTTCTTC; CDR3aa: CATSRDFSGGHEQFF
j_gene: TRBJ2-1; len: 10; d_gene: -; abundance: -; v_gene: TRBV7-9; CDR3nt: TGTGCCAGCAGCCTCAACATAGGGTTCTTC; CDR3aa: CASSLNIGFF
j_gene: TRBJ1-2; len: 13; d_gene: -; abundance: -; v_gene: TRBV7-2; CDR3nt: TGTGCCAGCAGCTTACAGGGCTTGAGGGGCTACACCTTC; CDR3aa: CASSLQGLRGYTF